This T cell receptor (beta chain) was found in a study of cytomegalovirus exposure and HLA in healthy donors. Use of 60 Vbeta and 13 Jbeta primers characterized the PCR. The protocol was immunoSEQ multiplex PCR, while the TCRdb copy is restricted to in-frame clones and leaves out a portion. This table has 110,000 to 150,000 clones, roughly 82% appearing once. This clonotype was sampled from a male donor in good health and CMV-seronegative. The specimen was PBMCs.

The CDR3 region has the DNA TGCAGTGCCCCGGGGCCCGGGGGTCCCACCTTC. Translated: CSAPGPGGPTF. V gene TRBV20-1 combines with J gene TRBJ1-2, with D possibly matching TRBD1 (5 bases). The CDR3 length is 11 residues. The V gene lost 6 bases and the J gene lost 13 bases, with 18 bases spanning the gap. Germline V CDR1 and CDR2: DFQATT, SNEGSKA (reference sequence).